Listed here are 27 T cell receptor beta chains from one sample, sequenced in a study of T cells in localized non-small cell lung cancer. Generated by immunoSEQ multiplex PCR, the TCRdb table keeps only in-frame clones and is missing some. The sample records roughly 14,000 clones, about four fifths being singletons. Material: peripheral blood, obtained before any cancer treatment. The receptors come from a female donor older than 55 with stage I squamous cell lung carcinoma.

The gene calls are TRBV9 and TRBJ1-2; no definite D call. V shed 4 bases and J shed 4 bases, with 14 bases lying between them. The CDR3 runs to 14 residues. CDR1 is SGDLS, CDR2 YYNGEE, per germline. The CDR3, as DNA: TGTGCCAGCAGCTCGAATGACTACATCTATGGCTACACCTTC. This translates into CASSSNDYIYGYTF.

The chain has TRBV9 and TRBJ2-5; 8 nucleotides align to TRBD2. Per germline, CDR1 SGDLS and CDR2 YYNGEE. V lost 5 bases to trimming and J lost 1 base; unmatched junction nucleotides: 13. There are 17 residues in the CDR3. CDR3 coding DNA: TGTGCCAGCAGTAGATCCCGGACTAGCTACCTCCAAGAGACCCAGTACTTC. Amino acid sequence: CASSRSRTSYLQETQYF.

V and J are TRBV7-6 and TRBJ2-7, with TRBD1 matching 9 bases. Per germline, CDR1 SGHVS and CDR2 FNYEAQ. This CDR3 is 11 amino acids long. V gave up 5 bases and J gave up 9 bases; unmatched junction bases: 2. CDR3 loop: CASSQGQGQYF. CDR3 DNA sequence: TGTGCCAGCAGCCAGGGACAGGGGCAGTACTTC.

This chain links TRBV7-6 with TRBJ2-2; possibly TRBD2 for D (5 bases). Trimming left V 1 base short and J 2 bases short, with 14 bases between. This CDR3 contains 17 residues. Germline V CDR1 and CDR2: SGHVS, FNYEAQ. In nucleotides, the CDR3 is TGTGCCAGCAGCTTAGGTCCATCTCGGGGTAACACCGGGGAGCTGTTTTTT. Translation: CASSLGPSRGNTGELFF.

The CDR3 nucleotides are TGTGCCATCAGGGGACAGGGGGCTTTCACCTTC. It encodes CAIRGQGAFTF. The chain couples TRBV10-3 to TRBJ1-2, with 12 bases that match TRBD1. J lost 13 bases, V lost 6 bases, and 3 bases had no gene match. The germline V gene has CDR1 ENHRY and CDR2 SYGVKD. The CDR3 is 11 amino acids.

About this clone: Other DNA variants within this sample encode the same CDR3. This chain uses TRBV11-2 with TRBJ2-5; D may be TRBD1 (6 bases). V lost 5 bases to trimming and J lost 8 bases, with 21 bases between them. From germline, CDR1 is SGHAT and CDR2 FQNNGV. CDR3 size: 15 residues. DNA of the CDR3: TGTGCCAGCAGCATGACAGGCCGGGCCGTTGAAACCCAGTACTTC. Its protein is CASSMTGRAVETQYF. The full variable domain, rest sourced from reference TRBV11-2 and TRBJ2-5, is EAGVAQSPRYKIIEKRQSVAFWCNPISGHATLYWYQQILGQGPKLLIQFQNNGVVDDSQLPKDRFSAERLKGVDSTLKIQPAKLEDSAVYLCASSMTGRAVETQYFGPGTRLLVL.

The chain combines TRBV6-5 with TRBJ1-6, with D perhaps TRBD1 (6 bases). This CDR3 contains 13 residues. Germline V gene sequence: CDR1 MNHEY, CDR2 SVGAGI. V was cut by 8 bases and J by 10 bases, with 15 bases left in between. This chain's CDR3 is CASQGTVGSPLHF. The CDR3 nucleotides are TGTGCCAGCCAGGGGACCGTGGGGTCACCCCTCCACTTT.

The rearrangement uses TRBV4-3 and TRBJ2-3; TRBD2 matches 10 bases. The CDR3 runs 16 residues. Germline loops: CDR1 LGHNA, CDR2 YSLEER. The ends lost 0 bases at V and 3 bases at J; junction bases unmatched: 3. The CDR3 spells CASSQDLAGATDTQYF. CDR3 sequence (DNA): TGCGCCAGCAGCCAAGACCTAGCGGGGGCAACAGATACGCAGTATTTT.

The CDR3: CASSPRTTSSYEQYF. CDR3 coding DNA: TGTGCCAGCAGTCCACGGACTACGAGCTCCTACGAGCAGTACTTC. The chain combines TRBV6-6 with TRBJ2-7; TRBD2 might be the D (6 bases). Germline assignment: CDR1 MNHNY and CDR2 SVGAGI (reference sequence). There are 15 residues in the CDR3. The V gene lost 5 bases and the J gene lost 0 bases, with 14 bases spanning the gap.

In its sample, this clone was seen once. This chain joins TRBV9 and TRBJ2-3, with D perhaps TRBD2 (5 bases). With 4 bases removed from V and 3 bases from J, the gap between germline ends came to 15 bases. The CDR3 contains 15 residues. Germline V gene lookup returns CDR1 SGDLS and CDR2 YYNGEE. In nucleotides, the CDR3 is TGTGCCAGCAGCCGGGAATTCTTAAGGACAGATACGCAGTATTTT. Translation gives CASSREFLRTDTQYF.

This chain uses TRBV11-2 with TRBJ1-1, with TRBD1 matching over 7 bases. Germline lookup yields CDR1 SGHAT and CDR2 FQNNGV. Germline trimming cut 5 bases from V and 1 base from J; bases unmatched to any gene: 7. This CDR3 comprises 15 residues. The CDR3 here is CASSNPTGRNTEAFF. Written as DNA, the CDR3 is TGTGCCAGCAGCAACCCGACAGGGAGGAACACTGAAGCTTTCTTT. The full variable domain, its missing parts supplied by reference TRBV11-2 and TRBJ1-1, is EAGVAQSPRYKIIEKRQSVAFWCNPISGHATLYWYQQILGQGPKLLIQFQNNGVVDDSQLPKDRFSAERLKGVDSTLKIQPAKLEDSAVYLCASSNPTGRNTEAFFGQGTRLTVV.

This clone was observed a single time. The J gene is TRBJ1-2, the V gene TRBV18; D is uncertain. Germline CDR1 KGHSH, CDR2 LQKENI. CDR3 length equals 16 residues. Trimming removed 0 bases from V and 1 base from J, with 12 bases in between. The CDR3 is CASSPPNGPYNYGYTF. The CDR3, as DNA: TGTGCCAGCTCACCACCGAACGGACCATATAACTATGGCTACACCTTC.

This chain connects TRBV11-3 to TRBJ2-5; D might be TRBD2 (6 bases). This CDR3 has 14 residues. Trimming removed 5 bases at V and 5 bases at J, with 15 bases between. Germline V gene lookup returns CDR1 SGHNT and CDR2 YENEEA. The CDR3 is CASSLTTSMETQYF. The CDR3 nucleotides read TGTGCCAGCAGCCTGACGACTAGTATGGAGACCCAGTACTTC.

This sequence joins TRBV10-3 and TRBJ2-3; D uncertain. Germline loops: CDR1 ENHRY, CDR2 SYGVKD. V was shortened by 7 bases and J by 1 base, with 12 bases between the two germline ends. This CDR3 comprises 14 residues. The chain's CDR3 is CAINLGMGTDTQYF. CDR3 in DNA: TGTGCCATCAACCTGGGGATGGGCACAGATACGCAGTATTTT.

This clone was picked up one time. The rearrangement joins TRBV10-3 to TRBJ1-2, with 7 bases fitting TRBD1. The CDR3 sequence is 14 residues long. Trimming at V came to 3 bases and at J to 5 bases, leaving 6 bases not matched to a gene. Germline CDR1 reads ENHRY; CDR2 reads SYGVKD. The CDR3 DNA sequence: TGTGCCATCAGTGACCAGGGGGGCTGGTATGGCTACACCTTC. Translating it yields CAISDQGGWYGYTF.

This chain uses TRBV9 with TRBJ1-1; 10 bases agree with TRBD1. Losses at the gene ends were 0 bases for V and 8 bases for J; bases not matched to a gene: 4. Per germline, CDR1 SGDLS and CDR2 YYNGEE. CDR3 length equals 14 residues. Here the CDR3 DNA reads TGTGCCAGCAGCGTAGGGGGGACAGGGGCGGAAGCTTTCTTT. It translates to CASSVGGTGAEAFF. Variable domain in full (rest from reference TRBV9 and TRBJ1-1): DSGVTQTPKHLITATGQRVTLRCSPRSGDLSVYWYQQSLDQGLQFLIQYYNGEERAKGNILERFSAQQFPDLHSELNLSSLELGDSALYFCASSVGGTGAEAFFGQGTRLTVV.

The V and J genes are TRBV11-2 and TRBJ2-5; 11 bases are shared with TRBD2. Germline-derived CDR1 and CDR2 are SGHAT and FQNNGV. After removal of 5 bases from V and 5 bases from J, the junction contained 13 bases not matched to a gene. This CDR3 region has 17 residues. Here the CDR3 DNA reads TGTGCCAGCAGCGACCCTAGCGGGGGGCTTCGAATGGAGACCCAGTACTTC. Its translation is CASSDPSGGLRMETQYF.

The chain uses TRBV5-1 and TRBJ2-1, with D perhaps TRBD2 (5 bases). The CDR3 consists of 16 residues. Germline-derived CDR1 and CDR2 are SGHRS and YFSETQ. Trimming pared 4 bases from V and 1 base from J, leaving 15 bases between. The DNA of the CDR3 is TGCGCCAGCAGCCTCCGGGGAAGTGGATCCTACAATGAGCAGTTCTTC. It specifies CASSLRGSGSYNEQFF.

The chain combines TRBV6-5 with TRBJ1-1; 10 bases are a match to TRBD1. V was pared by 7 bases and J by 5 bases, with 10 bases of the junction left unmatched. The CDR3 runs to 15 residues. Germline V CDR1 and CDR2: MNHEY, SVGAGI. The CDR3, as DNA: TGTGCCAGCACCCGATCGGGACAGGGGAAGACTGAAGCTTTCTTT. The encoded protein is CASTRSGQGKTEAFF.

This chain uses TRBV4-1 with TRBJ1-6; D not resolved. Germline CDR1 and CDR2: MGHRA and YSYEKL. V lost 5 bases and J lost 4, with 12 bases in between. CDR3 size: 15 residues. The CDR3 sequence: CASSSGSGYNSPLHF. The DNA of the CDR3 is TGCGCCAGCAGCTCGGGGTCAGGATATAATTCACCCCTCCACTTT.

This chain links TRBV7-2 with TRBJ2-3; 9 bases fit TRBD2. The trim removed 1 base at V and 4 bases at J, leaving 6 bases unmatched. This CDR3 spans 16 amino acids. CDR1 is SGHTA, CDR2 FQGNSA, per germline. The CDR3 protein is CASSLGGGASADTQYF. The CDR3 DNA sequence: TGTGCCAGCAGCTTAGGCGGGGGGGCCAGCGCAGATACGCAGTATTTT.

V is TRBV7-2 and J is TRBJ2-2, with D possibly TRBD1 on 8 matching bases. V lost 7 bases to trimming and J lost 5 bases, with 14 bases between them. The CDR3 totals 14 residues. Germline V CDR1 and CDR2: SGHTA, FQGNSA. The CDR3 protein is CASKIQGGTGELFF. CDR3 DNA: TGTGCCAGCAAAATACAGGGGGGGACCGGGGAGCTGTTTTTT.

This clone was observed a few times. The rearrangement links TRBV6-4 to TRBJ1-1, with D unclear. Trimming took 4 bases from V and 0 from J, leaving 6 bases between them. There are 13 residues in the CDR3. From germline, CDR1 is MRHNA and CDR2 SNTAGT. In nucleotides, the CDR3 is TGTGCCAGCAGTGTGGGCATGAACACTGAAGCTTTCTTT. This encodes CASSVGMNTEAFF.

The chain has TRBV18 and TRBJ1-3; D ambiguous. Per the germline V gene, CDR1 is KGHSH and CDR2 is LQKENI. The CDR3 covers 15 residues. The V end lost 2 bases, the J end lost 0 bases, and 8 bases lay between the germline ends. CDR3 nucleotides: TGTGCCAGCTCACCAGGGAAACTCTCTGGAAACACCATATATTTT. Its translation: CASSPGKLSGNTIYF.

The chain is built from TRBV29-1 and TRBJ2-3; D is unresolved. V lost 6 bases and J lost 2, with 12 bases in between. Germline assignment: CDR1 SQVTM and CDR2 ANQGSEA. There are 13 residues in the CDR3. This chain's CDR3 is CSVGEVATDTQYF. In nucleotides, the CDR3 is TGCAGCGTAGGAGAGGTCGCCACAGATACGCAGTATTTT.

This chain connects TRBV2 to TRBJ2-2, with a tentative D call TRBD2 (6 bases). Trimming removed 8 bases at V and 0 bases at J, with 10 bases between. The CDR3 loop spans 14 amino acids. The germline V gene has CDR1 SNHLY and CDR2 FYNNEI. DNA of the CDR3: TGTGCCAGCGGCCGGACTACGAACACCGGGGAGCTGTTTTTT. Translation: CASGRTTNTGELFF.

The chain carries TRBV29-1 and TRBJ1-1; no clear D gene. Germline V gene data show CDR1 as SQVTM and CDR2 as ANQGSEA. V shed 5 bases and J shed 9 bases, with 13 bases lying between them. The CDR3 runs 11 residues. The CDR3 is CSVSSGSKAFF. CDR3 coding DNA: TGCAGCGTTTCGTCCGGGTCTAAAGCTTTCTTT.